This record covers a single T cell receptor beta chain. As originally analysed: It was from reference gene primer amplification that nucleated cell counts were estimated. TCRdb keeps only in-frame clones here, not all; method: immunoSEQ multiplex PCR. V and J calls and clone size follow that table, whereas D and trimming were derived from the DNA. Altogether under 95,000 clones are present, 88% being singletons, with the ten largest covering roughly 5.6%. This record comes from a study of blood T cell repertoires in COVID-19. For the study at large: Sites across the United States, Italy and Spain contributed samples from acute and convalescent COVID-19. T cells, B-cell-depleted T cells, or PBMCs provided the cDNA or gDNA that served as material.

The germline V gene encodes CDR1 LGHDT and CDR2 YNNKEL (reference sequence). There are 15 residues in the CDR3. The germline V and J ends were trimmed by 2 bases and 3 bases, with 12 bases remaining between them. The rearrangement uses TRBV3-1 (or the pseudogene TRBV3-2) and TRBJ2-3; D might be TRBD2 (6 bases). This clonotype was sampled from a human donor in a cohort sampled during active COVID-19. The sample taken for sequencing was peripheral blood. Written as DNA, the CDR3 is TGTGCCAGCAGCCAAACCGGGACTGCTACAGATACGCAGTATTTT. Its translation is CASSQTGTATDTQYF.